This T cell receptor beta chain was obtained from a study of CD8 T cells in Susac syndrome. Random hexamers served to reverse transcribe about 0.5 to 1 ug RNA. Amplification of TCR beta CDR3 by immunoSEQ multiplex PCR spanned 54 Vbeta and 13 Jbeta. TCRdb used MiXCR to reprocess the immunoSEQ multiplex PCR reads, holding one entry per CDR3 protein. The table has about 210,000 distinct CDR3 sequences, over 85% seen once; the top ten hold about 0.095%. Controls were healthy donors (matched for age and sex). Negative isolation was used for CD8+ and CD4+ T cells and FACS enrichment for TEMRA cells. The CDR3 runs 17 residues. V was trimmed by 3 bases and J by 0 bases, leaving 12 bases between them. Germline CDR1 SGHAT, CDR2 FQNNGV. This clonotype was seen a single time. Its antigen remains unknown. Whole-study findings and limits: It was acknowledged by the study that relatively few individuals were included in its TCR sequencing and HLA analysis.

The sequence came from a human donor in good health. Sequenced material: CD4+ T cells from PBMCs. The rearrangement joins TRBV11-2 to TRBJ2-6; D might be TRBD1 or TRBD2, each matching 5 bases. CDR3 sequence: CASSFGTGSSGANVLTF. The CDR3 region has the DNA TGTGCCAGCAGCTTCGGGACGGGAAGCTCTGGGGCCAACGTCCTGACTTTC.